The sequence of this TCR beta chain was determined in a study of memory B cells and T cells in multiple sclerosis. After stimulus-free culture, autoproliferating CFSE-dim and non-proliferating CFSE-high T cells were sequenced separately. Cultures began with about 4.5x10^7 CFSE-labeled PBMCs, unstimulated for about 7 days, with replicate wells pooled. This clone was detected only once. The target antigen is unknown. The CDR3 is made up of 12 amino acids. CDR1 is LGHNA and CDR2 is YNFKEQ in the germline V gene. Trimming removed 3 bases from V and 8 bases from J, with 10 bases in between. Profiled with immunoSEQ multiplex PCR; TCRdb holds only in-frame clones, not every one. The repertoire holds about 12,000 clones, with approximately 85% as singletons.

The sample was PBMCs from blood kept in culture. The TCR sequence derives from a human donor with multiple sclerosis. The chain uses TRBV4-2 and TRBJ1-2, with a weak D call TRBD1 (6 bases). This chain's CDR3 is CASSQNRDGYTF. For the CDR3, the DNA is TGTGCCAGCAGCCAGAACAGGGACGGCTACACCTTC.